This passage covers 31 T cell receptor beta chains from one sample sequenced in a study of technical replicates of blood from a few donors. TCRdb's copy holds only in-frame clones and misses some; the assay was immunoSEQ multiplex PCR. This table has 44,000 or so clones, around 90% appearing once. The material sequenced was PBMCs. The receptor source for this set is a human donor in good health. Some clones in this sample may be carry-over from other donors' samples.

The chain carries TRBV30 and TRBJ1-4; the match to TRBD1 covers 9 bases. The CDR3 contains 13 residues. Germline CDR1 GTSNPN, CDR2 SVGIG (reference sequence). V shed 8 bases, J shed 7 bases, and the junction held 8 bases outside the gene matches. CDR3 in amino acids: CARTGQGSEKLFF. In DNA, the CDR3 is TGTGCCCGAACGGGACAGGGTAGTGAAAAACTGTTTTTT.

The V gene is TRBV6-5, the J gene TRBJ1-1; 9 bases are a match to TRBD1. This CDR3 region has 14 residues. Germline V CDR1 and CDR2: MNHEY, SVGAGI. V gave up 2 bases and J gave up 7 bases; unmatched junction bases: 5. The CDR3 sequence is CASSYRDRAREAFF. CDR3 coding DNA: TGTGCCAGCAGTTACAGGGACAGGGCGCGTGAAGCTTTCTTT.

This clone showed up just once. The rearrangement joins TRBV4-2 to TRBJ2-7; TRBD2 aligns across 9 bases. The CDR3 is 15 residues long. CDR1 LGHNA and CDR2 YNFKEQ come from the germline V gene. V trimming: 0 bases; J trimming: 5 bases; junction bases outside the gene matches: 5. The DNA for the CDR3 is TGTGCCAGCAGCCAAGAGGCGGGGGGGCGGGACGAGCAGTACTTC. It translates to CASSQEAGGRDEQYF.

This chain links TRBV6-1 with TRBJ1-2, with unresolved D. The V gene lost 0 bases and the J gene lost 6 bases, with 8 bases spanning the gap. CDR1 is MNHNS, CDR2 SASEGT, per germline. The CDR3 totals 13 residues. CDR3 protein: CASSEAPGNGYTF. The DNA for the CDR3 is TGTGCCAGCAGTGAAGCCCCAGGAAATGGCTACACCTTC.

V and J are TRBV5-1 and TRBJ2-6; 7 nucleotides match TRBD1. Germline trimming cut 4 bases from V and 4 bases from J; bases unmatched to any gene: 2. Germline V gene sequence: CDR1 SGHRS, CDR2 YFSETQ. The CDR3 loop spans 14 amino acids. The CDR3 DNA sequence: TGCGCCAGCAGCAGGGGGCAAGGGGCCAACGTCCTGACTTTC. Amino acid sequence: CASSRGQGANVLTF.

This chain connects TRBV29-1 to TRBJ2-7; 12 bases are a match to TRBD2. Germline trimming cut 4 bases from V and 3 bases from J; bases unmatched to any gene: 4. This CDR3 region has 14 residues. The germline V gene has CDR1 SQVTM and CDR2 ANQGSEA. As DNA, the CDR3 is TGCAGCGTTGGGACTAGCGGGGATGTCTACGAGCAGTACTTC. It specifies CSVGTSGDVYEQYF.

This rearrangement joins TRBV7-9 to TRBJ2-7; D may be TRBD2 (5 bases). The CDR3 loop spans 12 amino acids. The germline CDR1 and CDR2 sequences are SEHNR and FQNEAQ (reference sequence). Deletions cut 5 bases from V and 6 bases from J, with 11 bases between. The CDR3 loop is CASSRDAGEQYF. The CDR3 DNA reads TGTGCCAGCAGCCGGGATGCCGGCGAGCAGTACTTC.

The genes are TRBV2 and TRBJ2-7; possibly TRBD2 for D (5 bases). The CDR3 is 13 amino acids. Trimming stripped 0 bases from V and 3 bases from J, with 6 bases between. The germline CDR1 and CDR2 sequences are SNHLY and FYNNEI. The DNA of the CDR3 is TGTGCCAGCAGTGAAGCGGGAGTCTACGAGCAGTACTTC. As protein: CASSEAGVYEQYF.

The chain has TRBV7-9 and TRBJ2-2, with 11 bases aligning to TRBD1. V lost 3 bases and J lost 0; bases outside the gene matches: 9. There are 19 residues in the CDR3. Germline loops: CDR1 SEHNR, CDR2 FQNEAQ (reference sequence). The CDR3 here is CASSFTPGQGASNTGELFF. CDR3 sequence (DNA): TGTGCCAGCAGCTTCACCCCCGGACAGGGGGCGTCGAACACCGGGGAGCTGTTTTTT.

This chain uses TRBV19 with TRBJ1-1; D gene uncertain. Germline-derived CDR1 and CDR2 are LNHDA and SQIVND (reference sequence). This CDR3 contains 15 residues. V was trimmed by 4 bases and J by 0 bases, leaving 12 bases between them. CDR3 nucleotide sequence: TGTGCCAGTAGTAAATACAGAGCATTGAACACTGAAGCTTTCTTT. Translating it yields CASSKYRALNTEAFF.

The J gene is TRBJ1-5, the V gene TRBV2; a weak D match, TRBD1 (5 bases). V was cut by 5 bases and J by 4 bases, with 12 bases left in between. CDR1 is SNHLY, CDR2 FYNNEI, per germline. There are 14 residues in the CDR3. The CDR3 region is CASSWVSGNQPQHF. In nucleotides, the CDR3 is TGTGCCAGCAGTTGGGTATCAGGGAATCAGCCCCAGCATTTT.

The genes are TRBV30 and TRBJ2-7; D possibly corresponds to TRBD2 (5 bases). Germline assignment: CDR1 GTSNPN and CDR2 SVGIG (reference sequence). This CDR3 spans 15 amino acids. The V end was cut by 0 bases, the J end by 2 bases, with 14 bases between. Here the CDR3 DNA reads TGTGCCTGGAGTGTAGGAACGGGAATACCCTACGAGCAGTACTTC. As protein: CAWSVGTGIPYEQYF.

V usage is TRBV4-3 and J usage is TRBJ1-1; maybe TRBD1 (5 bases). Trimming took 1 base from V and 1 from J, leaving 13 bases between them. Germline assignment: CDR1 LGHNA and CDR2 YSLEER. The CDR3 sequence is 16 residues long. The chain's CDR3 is CASSQVRGRGNTEAFF. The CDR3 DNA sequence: TGCGCCAGCAGCCAAGTAAGGGGAAGGGGGAACACTGAAGCTTTCTTT.

In DNA, the CDR3 is TGTGCCAGCAGCAAAGACGGCGGGAACGGGGACACTGAAGCTTTCTTT. It codes for CASSKDGGNGDTEAFF. The chain is built from TRBV21-1 and TRBJ1-1. TRBV21-1 is a documented pseudogene. The CDR3 is made up of 16 amino acids.

CDR3 coding DNA: TGCGCCAGCAGCTACCCCCGACAGGAGAGGAACACCGGGGAGCTGTTTTTT. The encoded protein is CASSYPRQERNTGELFF. The J gene is TRBJ2-2, the V gene TRBV5-1; a possible D gene is TRBD1 (6 bases). The CDR3 has 17 residues. In germline, CDR1 is SGHRS, CDR2 YFSETQ. V was cut by 3 bases and J by 1 base, with 16 bases left in between.

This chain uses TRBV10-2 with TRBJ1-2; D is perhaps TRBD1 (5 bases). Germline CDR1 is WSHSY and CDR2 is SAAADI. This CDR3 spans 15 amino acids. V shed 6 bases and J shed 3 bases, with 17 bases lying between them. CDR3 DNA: TGCGCCAGCAGCCCTAATCGGAGGGGCGACTATGGCTACACCTTC. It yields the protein CASSPNRRGDYGYTF.

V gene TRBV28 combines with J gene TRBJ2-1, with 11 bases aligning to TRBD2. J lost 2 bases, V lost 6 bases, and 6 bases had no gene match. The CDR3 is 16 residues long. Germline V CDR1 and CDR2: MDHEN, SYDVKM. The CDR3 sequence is CASSISGGATYNEQFF. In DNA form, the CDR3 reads TGTGCCAGCAGCATTAGCGGGGGGGCCACCTACAATGAGCAGTTCTTC. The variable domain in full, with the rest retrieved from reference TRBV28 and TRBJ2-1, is DVKVTQSSRYLVKRTGEKVFLECVQDMDHENMFWYRQDPGLGLRLIYFSYDVKMKEKGDIPEGYSVSREKKERFSLILESASTNQTSMYLCASSISGGATYNEQFFGPGTRLTVL.

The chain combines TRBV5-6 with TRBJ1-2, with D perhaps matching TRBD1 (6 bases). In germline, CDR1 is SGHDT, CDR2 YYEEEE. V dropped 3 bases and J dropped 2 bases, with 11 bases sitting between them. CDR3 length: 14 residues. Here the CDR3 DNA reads TGTGCCAGCAGCTCCGGGACACAGAACTATGGCTACACCTTC. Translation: CASSSGTQNYGYTF.

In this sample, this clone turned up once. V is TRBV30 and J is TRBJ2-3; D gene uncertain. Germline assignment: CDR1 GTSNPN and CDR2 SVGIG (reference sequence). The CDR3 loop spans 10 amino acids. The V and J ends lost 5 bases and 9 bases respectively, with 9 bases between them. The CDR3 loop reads CAWGPPTQYF. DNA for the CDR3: TGTGCCTGGGGCCCTCCCACGCAGTATTTT.

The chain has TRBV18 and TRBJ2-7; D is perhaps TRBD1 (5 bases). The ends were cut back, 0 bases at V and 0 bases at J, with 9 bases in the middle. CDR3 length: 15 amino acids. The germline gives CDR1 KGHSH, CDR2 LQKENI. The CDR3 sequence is CASSPPDSYSYEQYF. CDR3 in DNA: TGTGCCAGCTCACCACCTGACAGCTACTCCTACGAGCAGTACTTC.

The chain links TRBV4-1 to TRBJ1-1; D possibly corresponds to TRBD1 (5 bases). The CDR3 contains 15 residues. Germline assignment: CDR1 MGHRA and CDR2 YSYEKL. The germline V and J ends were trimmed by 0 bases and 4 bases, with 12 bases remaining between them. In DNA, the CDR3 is TGCGCCAGCAGCCAAGATGCGCAGGGTCCCACTGAAGCTTTCTTT. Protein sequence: CASSQDAQGPTEAFF.

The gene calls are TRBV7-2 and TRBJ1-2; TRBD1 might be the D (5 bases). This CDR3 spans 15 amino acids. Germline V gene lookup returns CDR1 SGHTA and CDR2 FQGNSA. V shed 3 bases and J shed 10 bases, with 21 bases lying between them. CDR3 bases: TGTGCCAGCAGCTTGGGGGGGGGTTCACAAGGGGCCTACACCTTC. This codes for CASSLGGGSQGAYTF.

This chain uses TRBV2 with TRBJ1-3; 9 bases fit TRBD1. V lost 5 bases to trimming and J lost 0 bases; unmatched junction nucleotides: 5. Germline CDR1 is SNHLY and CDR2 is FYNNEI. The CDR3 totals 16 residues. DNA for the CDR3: TGTGCCAGCAGTTGGGACAGGGAAAGCTCTGGAAACACCATATATTTT. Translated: CASSWDRESSGNTIYF.

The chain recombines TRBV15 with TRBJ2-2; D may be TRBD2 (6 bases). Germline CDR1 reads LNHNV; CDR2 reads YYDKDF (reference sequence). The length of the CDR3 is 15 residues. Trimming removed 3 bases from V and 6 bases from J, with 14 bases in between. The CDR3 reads CATSRTRWDAGELFF. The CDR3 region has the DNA TGTGCCACCAGCAGGACTAGGTGGGACGCCGGGGAGCTGTTTTTT.

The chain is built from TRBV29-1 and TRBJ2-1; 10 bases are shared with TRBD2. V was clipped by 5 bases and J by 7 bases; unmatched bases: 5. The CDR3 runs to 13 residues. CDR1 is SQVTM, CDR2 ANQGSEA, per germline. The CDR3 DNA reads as TGCAGCGTTTCCGGACTAGCGGTAAATGAGCAGTTCTTC. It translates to CSVSGLAVNEQFF.

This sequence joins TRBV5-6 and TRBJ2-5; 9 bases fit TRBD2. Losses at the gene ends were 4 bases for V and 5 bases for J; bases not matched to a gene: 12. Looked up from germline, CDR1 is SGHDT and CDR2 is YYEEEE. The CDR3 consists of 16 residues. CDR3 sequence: CASSPGAGGLRETQYF. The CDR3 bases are TGTGCCAGCAGCCCGGGGGCGGGGGGGCTCCGGGAGACCCAGTACTTC.

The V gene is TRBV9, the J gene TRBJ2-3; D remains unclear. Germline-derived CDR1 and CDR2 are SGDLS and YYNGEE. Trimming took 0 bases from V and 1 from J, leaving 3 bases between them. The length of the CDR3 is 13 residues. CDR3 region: CASSVVGTDTQYF. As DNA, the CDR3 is TGTGCCAGCAGCGTAGTCGGCACAGATACGCAGTATTTT. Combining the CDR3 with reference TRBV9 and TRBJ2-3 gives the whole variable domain DSGVTQTPKHLITATGQRVTLRCSPRSGDLSVYWYQQSLDQGLQFLIQYYNGEERAKGNILERFSAQQFPDLHSELNLSSLELGDSALYFCASSVVGTDTQYFGPGTRLTVL.

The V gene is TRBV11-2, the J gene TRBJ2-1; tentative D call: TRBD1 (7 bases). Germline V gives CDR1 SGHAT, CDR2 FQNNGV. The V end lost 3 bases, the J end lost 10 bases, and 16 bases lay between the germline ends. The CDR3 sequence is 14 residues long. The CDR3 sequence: CASSFDGGGQEQFF. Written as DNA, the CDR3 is TGTGCCAGCAGCTTTGACGGAGGGGGCCAAGAGCAGTTCTTC.

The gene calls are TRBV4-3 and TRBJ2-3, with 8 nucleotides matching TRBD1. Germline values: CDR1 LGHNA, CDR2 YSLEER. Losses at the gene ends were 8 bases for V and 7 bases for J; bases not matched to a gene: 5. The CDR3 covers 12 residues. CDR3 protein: CASGTGGHTQYF. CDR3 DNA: TGCGCCAGCGGCACAGGGGGGCATACGCAGTATTTT.

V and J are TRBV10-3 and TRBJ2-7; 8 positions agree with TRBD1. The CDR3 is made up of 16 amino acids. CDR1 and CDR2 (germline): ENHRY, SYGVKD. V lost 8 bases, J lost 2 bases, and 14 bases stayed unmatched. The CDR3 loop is CAIERTGPDPTYEQYF. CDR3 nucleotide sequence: TGTGCCATCGAAAGGACAGGGCCCGACCCAACCTACGAGCAGTACTTC.

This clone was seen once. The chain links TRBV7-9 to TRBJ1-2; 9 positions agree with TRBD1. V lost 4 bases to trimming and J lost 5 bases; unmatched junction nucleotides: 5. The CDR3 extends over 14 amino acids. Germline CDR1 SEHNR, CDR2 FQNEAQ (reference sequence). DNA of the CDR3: TGTGCCAGCAGCTCCGGGACAGGGCATTATGGCTACACCTTC. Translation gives CASSSGTGHYGYTF.